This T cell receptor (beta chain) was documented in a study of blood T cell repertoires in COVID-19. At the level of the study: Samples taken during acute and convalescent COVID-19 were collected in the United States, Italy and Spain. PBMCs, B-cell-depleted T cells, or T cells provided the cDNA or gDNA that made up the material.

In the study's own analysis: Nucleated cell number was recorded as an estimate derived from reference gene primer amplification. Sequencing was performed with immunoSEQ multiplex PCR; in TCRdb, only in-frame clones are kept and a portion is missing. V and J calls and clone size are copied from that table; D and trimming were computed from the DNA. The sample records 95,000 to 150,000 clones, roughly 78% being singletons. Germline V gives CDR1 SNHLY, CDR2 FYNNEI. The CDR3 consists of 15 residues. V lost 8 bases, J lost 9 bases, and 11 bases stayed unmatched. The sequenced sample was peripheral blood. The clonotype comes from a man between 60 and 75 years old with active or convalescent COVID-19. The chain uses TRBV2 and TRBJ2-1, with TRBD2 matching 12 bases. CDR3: CASGQERLAGVEQFF. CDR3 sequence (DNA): TGTGCCAGCGGTCAAGAGAGACTAGCGGGAGTTGAGCAGTTCTTC.